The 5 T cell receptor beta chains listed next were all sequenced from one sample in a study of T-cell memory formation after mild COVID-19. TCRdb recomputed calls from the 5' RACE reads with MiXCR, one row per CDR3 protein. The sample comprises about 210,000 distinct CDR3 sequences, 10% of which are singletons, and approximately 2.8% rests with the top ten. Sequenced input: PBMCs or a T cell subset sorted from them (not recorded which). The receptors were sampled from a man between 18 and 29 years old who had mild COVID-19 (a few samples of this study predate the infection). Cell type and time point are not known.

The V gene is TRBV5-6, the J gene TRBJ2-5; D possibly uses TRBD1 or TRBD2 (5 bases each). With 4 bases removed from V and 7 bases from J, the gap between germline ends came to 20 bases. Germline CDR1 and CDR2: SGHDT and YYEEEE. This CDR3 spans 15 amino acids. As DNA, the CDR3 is TGTGCCAGCAGCCTAGCCCCGGGGTCTCAGGGGACCCAGTACTTC. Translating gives CASSLAPGSQGTQYF.

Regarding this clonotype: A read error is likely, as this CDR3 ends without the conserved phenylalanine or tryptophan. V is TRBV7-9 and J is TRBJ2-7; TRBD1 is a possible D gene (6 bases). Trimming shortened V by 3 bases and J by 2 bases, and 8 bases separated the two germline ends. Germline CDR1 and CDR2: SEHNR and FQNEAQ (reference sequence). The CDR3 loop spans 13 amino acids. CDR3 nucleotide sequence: TGTGCCAGCAGCTTCGGACAGACCTACGAGCAGTACTTA. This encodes CASSFGQTYEQYL.

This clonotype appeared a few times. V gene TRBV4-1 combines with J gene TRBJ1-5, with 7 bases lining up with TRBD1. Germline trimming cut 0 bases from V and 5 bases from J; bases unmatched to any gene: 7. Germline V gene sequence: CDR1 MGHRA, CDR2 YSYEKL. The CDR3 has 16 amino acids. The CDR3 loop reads CASSQEGDREDQPQHF. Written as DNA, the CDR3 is TGCGCCAGCAGCCAAGAAGGCGACAGGGAGGATCAGCCCCAGCATTTT.

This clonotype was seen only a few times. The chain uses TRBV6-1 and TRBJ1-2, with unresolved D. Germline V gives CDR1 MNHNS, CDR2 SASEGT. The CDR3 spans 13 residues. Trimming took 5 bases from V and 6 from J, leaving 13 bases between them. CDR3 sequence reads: CASSSRRGHGYTF. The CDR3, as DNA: TGTGCCAGCAGTTCCCGTCGGGGTCATGGCTACACCTTC.

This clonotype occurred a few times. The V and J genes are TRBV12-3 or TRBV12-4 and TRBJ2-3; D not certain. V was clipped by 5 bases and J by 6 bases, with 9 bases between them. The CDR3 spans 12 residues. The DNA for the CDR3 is TGTGCCAGCAGTAGAGCACGGGATACGCAGTATTTT. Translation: CASSRARDTQYF.